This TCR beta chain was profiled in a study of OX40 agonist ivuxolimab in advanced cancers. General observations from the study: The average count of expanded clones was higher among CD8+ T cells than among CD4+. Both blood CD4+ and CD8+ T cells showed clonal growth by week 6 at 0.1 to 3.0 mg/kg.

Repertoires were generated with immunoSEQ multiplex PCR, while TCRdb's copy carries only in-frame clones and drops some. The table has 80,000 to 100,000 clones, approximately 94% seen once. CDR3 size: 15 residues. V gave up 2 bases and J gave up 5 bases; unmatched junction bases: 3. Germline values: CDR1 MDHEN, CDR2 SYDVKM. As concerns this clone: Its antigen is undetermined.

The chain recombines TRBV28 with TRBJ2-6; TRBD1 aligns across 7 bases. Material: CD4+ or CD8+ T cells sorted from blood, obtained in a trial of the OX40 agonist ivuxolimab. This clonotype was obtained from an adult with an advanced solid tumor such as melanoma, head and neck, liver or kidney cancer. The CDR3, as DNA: TGTGCCAGCAGTTTAGACAGGGTAAGGGCCAACGTCCTGACTTTC. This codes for CASSLDRVRANVLTF.